This is a list of T cell receptor beta chains from one sample in a study of regulatory T cells in long-lasting Graves disease. TCRdb redid the calling of the multiplex PCR reads with MiXCR, one entry per CDR3 protein. Among about 350,000 distinct CDR3 sequences listed, around 15% were seen once. The same data also went into a second study, on T cells in Graves' hyperthyroidism and ophthalmopathy.

The sequenced sample was peripheral blood mononuclear cells (PBMCs), obtained at new diagnosis, from a patient treated with antithyroid drugs. The source of these receptors is a woman under 30 with Graves disease. Both conserved end residues are part of each CDR3. A D gene is named only where the DNA matches it firmly. Some rows mark clone size as missing; the rest say once, few, many or name a class of expanded clone.

v_call: TRBV5-1
j_call: TRBJ1-5
d_call: TRBD1
clone_size: few
cdr3_aa: CASSLEGQGNQPQHF
cdr3_nt: TGCGCCAGCAGCTTGGAGGGACAGGGAAATCAGCCCCAGCATTTT

v_call: TRBV27
j_call: TRBJ2-6
d_call: TRBD1
clone_size: .
cdr3_aa: CASSLFPLGQGLPGANVLTF
cdr3_nt: TGTGCCAGCAGTTTATTTCCGTTGGGACAGGGCCTTCCTGGGGCCAACGTCCTGACTTTC

v_call: TRBV5-6
j_call: TRBJ2-7
d_call: TRBD2
clone_size: .
cdr3_aa: CASSSGLVTYEQYF
cdr3_nt: TGTGCCAGCAGCTCCGGACTAGTAACCTACGAGCAGTACTTC

v_call: TRBV11-2
j_call: TRBJ2-1
d_call: TRBD2
clone_size: many
cdr3_aa: CASSPGLALYNEQFF
cdr3_nt: TGTGCCAGCAGCCCCGGACTAGCGCTTTACAATGAGCAGTTCTTC

v_call: TRBV3-1
j_call: TRBJ2-5
d_call: TRBD2
clone_size: many
cdr3_aa: CASSQDLGREGTQYF
cdr3_nt: TGTGCCAGCAGCCAAGATCTTGGACGGGAGGGGACCCAGTACTTC

v_call: TRBV5-1
j_call: TRBJ1-2
d_call: TRBD1
clone_size: many
cdr3_aa: CASSLDLTGSGYTF
cdr3_nt: TGCGCCAGCAGCTTGGATTTGACAGGGAGCGGCTACACCTTC

v_call: TRBV10-3
j_call: TRBJ1-4
d_call: .
clone_size: .
cdr3_aa: CAISVNRARIGTNEKLFF
cdr3_nt: TGTGCCATCAGTGTTAACAGGGCAAGGATCGGGACTAATGAAAAACTGTTTTTT

v_call: TRBV2
j_call: TRBJ2-7
d_call: .
clone_size: many
cdr3_aa: CASSEALDGEQYF
cdr3_nt: TGTGCCAGCAGTGAAGCGCTGGACGGCGAGCAGTACTTC

v_call: TRBV30
j_call: TRBJ1-1
d_call: .
clone_size: many
cdr3_aa: CAWMWGQMNTEAFF
cdr3_nt: TGTGCCTGGATGTGGGGACAAATGAACACTGAAGCTTTCTTT

v_call: TRBV15
j_call: TRBJ2-7
d_call: .
clone_size: few
cdr3_aa: CATSRGGGQYF
cdr3_nt: TGTGCCACCAGCAGAGGGGGGGGCCAGTACTTC

v_call: TRBV29-1
j_call: TRBJ1-4
d_call: .
clone_size: few
cdr3_aa: CSVGLGANEKLFF
cdr3_nt: TGCAGCGTTGGGCTGGGGGCGAATGAAAAACTGTTTTTT

v_call: TRBV20-1
j_call: TRBJ2-3
d_call: TRBD2
clone_size: .
cdr3_aa: CSARQAGLPSTDTQYF
cdr3_nt: TGCAGTGCTCGCCAAGCGGGACTACCTAGCACAGATACGCAGTATTTT

v_call: TRBV14
j_call: TRBJ2-1
d_call: TRBD2
clone_size: many
cdr3_aa: CASSQDRPGLAGVGFSPEQFF
cdr3_nt: TGTGCCAGCAGCCAAGATAGACCGGGACTAGCGGGAGTGGGATTCTCACCTGAGCAGTTCTTC

v_call: TRBV7-9
j_call: TRBJ1-1
d_call: .
clone_size: .
cdr3_aa: CASSLEGYAEAFF
cdr3_nt: TGTGCCAGCAGCTTAGAAGGGTATGCTGAAGCTTTCTTT

v_call: TRBV29-1
j_call: TRBJ1-1
d_call: .
clone_size: few
cdr3_aa: CSVLPTGTRYRHTEAFF
cdr3_nt: TGCAGCGTCTTGCCAACCGGGACCCGTTATCGGCACACTGAAGCTTTCTTT

v_call: TRBV20-1
j_call: TRBJ2-5
d_call: .
clone_size: many
cdr3_aa: CSARDLAGSRETQYF
cdr3_nt: TGCAGTGCTAGAGATTTGGCAGGATCAAGAGAGACCCAGTACTTC

v_call: TRBV28
j_call: TRBJ1-2
d_call: .
clone_size: .
cdr3_aa: CASSTLPGTRGDYGYTF
cdr3_nt: TGTGCCAGCAGTACCCTCCCCGGGACCCGCGGGGACTATGGCTACACCTTC

v_call: TRBV5-1
j_call: TRBJ2-7
d_call: TRBD1
clone_size: many
cdr3_aa: CASTRTGAYEQYF
cdr3_nt: TGCGCCAGCACTAGGACAGGGGCCTACGAGCAGTACTTC

v_call: TRBV11-2
j_call: TRBJ1-1
d_call: TRBD1
clone_size: many
cdr3_aa: CASSLVQGAEAFF
cdr3_nt: TGTGCCAGCAGCTTAGTACAGGGGGCTGAAGCTTTCTTT

v_call: TRBV10-3
j_call: TRBJ2-5
d_call: TRBD2
clone_size: many
cdr3_aa: CAISESNALAALKAQYF
cdr3_nt: TGTGCCATCAGTGAGTCGAATGCGCTAGCGGCGCTGAAGGCCCAGTACTTC

v_call: TRBV10-3
j_call: TRBJ1-5
d_call: TRBD1
clone_size: .
cdr3_aa: CAIRSDRLNQPQHF
cdr3_nt: TGTGCCATCAGGTCGGACAGGTTAAATCAGCCCCAGCATTTT

v_call: TRBV5-1
j_call: TRBJ2-2
d_call: TRBD2
clone_size: .
cdr3_aa: CASNPGLGSTGELFF
cdr3_nt: TGCGCCAGCAACCCGGGACTAGGGAGCACTGGGGAGCTGTTTTTT

v_call: TRBV9
j_call: TRBJ2-1
d_call: .
clone_size: .
cdr3_aa: CASSVGSSSYNEQFF
cdr3_nt: TGTGCCAGCAGCGTAGGGTCGAGCTCCTACAATGAGCAGTTCTTC

v_call: TRBV20-1
j_call: TRBJ2-7
d_call: TRBD2
clone_size: many
cdr3_aa: CSARGGREGPYEQYF
cdr3_nt: TGCAGTGCTAGAGGGGGAAGGGAGGGACCTTACGAGCAGTACTTC

v_call: TRBV3-1
j_call: TRBJ2-4
d_call: .
clone_size: .
cdr3_aa: CASSVGGAENIQYF
cdr3_nt: TGTGCCAGCAGTGTAGGGGGGGCCGAAAACATTCAGTACTTC

v_call: TRBV5-1
j_call: TRBJ2-2
d_call: .
clone_size: few
cdr3_aa: CASSFGYEGELFF
cdr3_nt: TGCGCCAGCAGCTTTGGCTATGAGGGGGAGCTGTTTTTT

v_call: TRBV6-1
j_call: TRBJ2-6
d_call: .
clone_size: once
cdr3_aa: CASSRFTRVWDSGANVLTF
cdr3_nt: TGTGCCAGCAGCCGCTTCACCAGGGTGTGGGACTCTGGGGCCAACGTCCTGACTTTC

v_call: TRBV14
j_call: TRBJ2-7
d_call: .
clone_size: .
cdr3_aa: CASSPTGLPYEQYF
cdr3_nt: TGTGCCAGCAGCCCCACAGGTCTGCCCTACGAGCAGTACTTC

v_call: TRBV6-1
j_call: TRBJ2-1
d_call: TRBD2
clone_size: many
cdr3_aa: CASSGRRERGQFF
cdr3_nt: TGTGCCAGCAGTGGCCGTAGGGAGCGGGGTCAGTTCTTC

v_call: TRBV28
j_call: TRBJ2-7
d_call: TRBD1
clone_size: many
cdr3_aa: CASSFGTGPYEQYF
cdr3_nt: TGTGCCAGCAGTTTCGGGACAGGTCCCTACGAGCAGTACTTC

v_call: TRBV6-9
j_call: TRBJ2-1
d_call: .
clone_size: few
cdr3_aa: CASSYGLLLAHEQFF
cdr3_nt: TGTGCCAGCAGTTACGGGCTACTGTTGGCCCATGAGCAGTTCTTC

v_call: TRBV6-1
j_call: TRBJ2-7
d_call: .
clone_size: many
cdr3_aa: CASSERQGGLYEQYF
cdr3_nt: TGTGCCAGCAGTGAAAGACAGGGAGGTCTCTACGAGCAGTACTTC

v_call: TRBV28
j_call: TRBJ2-1
d_call: TRBD1
clone_size: few
cdr3_aa: CASSLQGASANF
cdr3_nt: TGTGCCAGCAGTTTACAGGGGGCTTCGGCGAATTTC

v_call: TRBV2
j_call: TRBJ2-1
d_call: .
clone_size: many
cdr3_aa: CASLPRTTVAGPHDNEQFF
cdr3_nt: TGTGCCAGCCTTCCGAGGACGACAGTAGCTGGGCCCCATGACAATGAGCAGTTCTTC

v_call: TRBV6-1
j_call: TRBJ2-7
d_call: .
clone_size: .
cdr3_aa: CASSEAKISEQYF
cdr3_nt: TGTGCCAGCAGTGAAGCCAAAATAAGCGAGCAGTACTTC

v_call: TRBV5-6
j_call: TRBJ2-1
d_call: TRBD2
clone_size: few
cdr3_aa: CASSFPSGPYNEQFF
cdr3_nt: TGTGCCAGCAGCTTCCCTAGCGGGCCTTACAATGAGCAGTTCTTC

v_call: TRBV2
j_call: TRBJ1-5
d_call: .
clone_size: many
cdr3_aa: CASSERTGSNQPQHF
cdr3_nt: TGTGCCAGCAGTGAAAGGACGGGTAGCAATCAGCCCCAGCATTTT

v_call: TRBV7-9
j_call: TRBJ2-5
d_call: .
clone_size: .
cdr3_aa: CASSVHQETQYF
cdr3_nt: TGTGCCAGCAGTGTCCACCAAGAGACCCAGTACTTC

v_call: TRBV20-1
j_call: TRBJ2-1
d_call: TRBD2
clone_size: many
cdr3_aa: CSARGERGLNEQFF
cdr3_nt: TGCAGTGCTAGGGGCGAGCGGGGACTCAATGAGCAGTTCTTC

v_call: TRBV7-9
j_call: TRBJ1-1
d_call: .
clone_size: many
cdr3_aa: CASSLSTGYTEAFF
cdr3_nt: TGTGCCAGCAGCTTAAGTACAGGGTACACTGAAGCTTTCTTT

v_call: TRBV5-1
j_call: TRBJ2-1
d_call: .
clone_size: few
cdr3_aa: CASSLGGKGEQFF
cdr3_nt: TGCGCCAGCAGCTTGGGGGGAAAGGGTGAGCAGTTCTTC

v_call: TRBV5-1
j_call: TRBJ1-2
d_call: .
clone_size: few
cdr3_aa: CASSSNGGQVYGYTF
cdr3_nt: TGCGCCAGCAGCTCAAATGGCGGGCAGGTATATGGCTACACCTTC

v_call: TRBV28
j_call: TRBJ2-2
d_call: TRBD1
clone_size: many
cdr3_aa: CASSYGQGAETGELFF
cdr3_nt: TGTGCCAGCAGTTATGGACAGGGGGCTGAAACCGGGGAGCTGTTTTTT

v_call: TRBV28
j_call: TRBJ2-7
d_call: TRBD1
clone_size: many
cdr3_aa: CASRPTGGFYEQYF
cdr3_nt: TGTGCCAGCAGACCAACAGGGGGCTTTTACGAGCAGTACTTC

v_call: TRBV10-3
j_call: TRBJ2-3
d_call: TRBD1
clone_size: many
cdr3_aa: CAISGTGTGTQYF
cdr3_nt: TGTGCCATCAGCGGGACAGGGACTGGTACGCAGTATTTT

v_call: TRBV20-1
j_call: TRBJ2-1
d_call: .
clone_size: .
cdr3_aa: CSSPGEDNEQFF
cdr3_nt: TGCAGTTCGCCAGGAGAAGACAATGAGCAGTTCTTC